Listed here are 29 T cell receptor beta chains from one sample, sequenced in a study of vaccination effects on CD4 cells after COVID-19. Antigens of these TCRs are unknown. Within the ViraFEST assay, antigen-specific CD4+ T cells underwent expansion with viral peptide pools prior to sequencing. It was after roughly 11 days of culture that CD4+ T cells were isolated. Participants got two doses of BNT162b2 or mRNA-1273 vaccine. Generated by immunoSEQ multiplex PCR, the TCRdb table keeps only in-frame clones and is missing some. The repertoire consists of about 72,000 clones, with approximately 82% occurring once and the leading ten covering around 1.3%. The sequences come from CD4+ T cells from PBMCs cultured with HCoV-229E spike peptides, collected after COVID-19 vaccination. All receptors derive from a human donor who received a COVID-19 vaccine.

This clone was seen more than once but under ten times. J is TRBJ2-1 and V is TRBV6-5; 12 positions agree with TRBD1. Germline loops: CDR1 MNHEY, CDR2 SVGAGI. CDR3 length: 16 amino acids. Trimming took 2 bases from V and 6 from J; bases not matched to a gene: 5. CDR3 sequence: CASSYLGQGAGNEQFF. The CDR3 DNA reads as TGTGCCAGCAGTTACCTGGGACAGGGGGCCGGCAATGAGCAGTTCTTC.

The V call is TRBV4-3, the J call TRBJ1-2; 7 bases agree with TRBD1. The CDR3 extends over 14 amino acids. The V segment lost 4 bases and the J segment 4 bases; nucleotides outside the gene matches: 6. The germline V gene has CDR1 LGHNA and CDR2 YSLEER. Here the CDR3 DNA reads TGCGCCAGCAGCCCCCAACAGGGGACCTATGGCTACACCTTC. It yields the protein CASSPQQGTYGYTF.

The chain links TRBV5-1 to TRBJ2-1; 7 bases agree with TRBD1. Per germline, CDR1 SGHRS and CDR2 YFSETQ. J gave up 5 bases and V 4 bases, and 3 bases lay outside the gene matches. This CDR3 is built from 13 residues. The CDR3 loop reads CASSVGTDNEQFF. Written as DNA, the CDR3 is TGCGCCAGCAGCGTCGGGACAGACAATGAGCAGTTCTTC.

The sample holds one count of this clone. The rearrangement links TRBV3-1 (or the pseudogene TRBV3-2) to TRBJ1-3; TRBD1 is a possible D gene (5 bases). This CDR3 comprises 15 residues. Germline V lookup: CDR1 LGHDT, CDR2 YNNKEL (reference sequence). V dropped 4 bases and J dropped 0 bases, with 10 bases sitting between them. The CDR3 nucleotides are TGTGCCAGCAGCCTGGGACGGAACTCTGGAAACACCATATATTTT. Translated: CASSLGRNSGNTIYF.

The chain couples TRBV18 to TRBJ1-2, with D maybe TRBD1 (6 bases). Germline V gene lookup returns CDR1 KGHSH and CDR2 LQKENI. V was clipped by 5 bases and J by 4 bases, with 11 bases between them. The CDR3 is 13 amino acids. The CDR3 coding sequence is TGTGCCAGCTCAGCCGACAGGACCTATGGCTACACCTTC. Protein product: CASSADRTYGYTF.

This clone was observed a handful of times. The chain is built from TRBV27 and TRBJ1-5; D not resolved. This CDR3 region has 14 residues. Between the trimmed V and J ends, which lost 2 bases and 0 bases, there was a span of 5 bases. The germline V gene has CDR1 MNHEY and CDR2 SMNVEV (reference sequence). CDR3 in DNA: TGTGCCAGCAGTTTAGGCAATAGCAATCAGCCCCAGCATTTT. Translation: CASSLGNSNQPQHF.

This sequence joins TRBV24-1 and TRBJ2-5; 8 positions agree with TRBD1. The CDR3 is made up of 15 amino acids. Looked up from germline, CDR1 is KGHDR and CDR2 is SFDVKD. V was pared by 5 bases and J by 5 bases, with 9 bases of the junction left unmatched. CDR3 sequence (DNA): TGTGCCACCAGTGTGTCAGGACAGGGTGTGGAGACCCAGTACTTC. Its protein product is CATSVSGQGVETQYF.

This clone was counted between two and nine times. V usage is TRBV21-1 and J usage is TRBJ2-5; TRBD1 is the table's D call, not checked against the DNA. TRBV21-1 is a listed pseudogene. The CDR3 runs to 9 residues. The CDR3 protein is CASGETQYF. CDR3 DNA sequence: TGTGCCAGCGGCGAGACCCAGTACTTC.

The rearrangement joins TRBV5-1 to TRBJ2-2; 9 bases fit TRBD1. CDR3 length equals 14 residues. CDR1 and CDR2 (germline): SGHRS, YFSETQ. The trim removed 4 bases at V and 7 bases at J, leaving 5 bases unmatched. The CDR3 DNA reads TGCGCCAGCAGCATACAGGGGGCGATCGGGGAGCTGTTTTTT. Translating it yields CASSIQGAIGELFF.

The genes are TRBV9 and TRBJ2-1; no firm D call. The CDR3 runs 17 residues. V shed 3 bases and J shed 2 bases, with 18 bases lying between them. The germline CDR1 and CDR2 sequences are SGDLS and YYNGEE. CDR3: CASSGDGRLITYNEQFF. The CDR3 region has the DNA TGTGCCAGCAGCGGTGATGGCAGGTTAATAACCTACAATGAGCAGTTCTTC.

This clone was picked up a small number of times. J is TRBJ1-3 and V is TRBV7-9; perhaps TRBD1 as D (5 bases). V lost 6 bases and J lost 7, with 19 bases in between. The CDR3 runs 15 residues. CDR1 is SEHNR, CDR2 FQNEAQ, per germline (reference sequence). The chain's CDR3 is CASSSLRAWGNTIYF. In DNA form, the CDR3 reads TGTGCCAGCAGTTCCCTCCGGGCCTGGGGGAACACCATATATTTT.

The chain joins TRBV19 to TRBJ1-5; 9 positions agree with TRBD1. Germline V gene sequence: CDR1 LNHDA, CDR2 SQIVND (reference sequence). CDR3 length: 16 amino acids. The trim removed 3 bases at V and 4 bases at J, leaving 7 bases unmatched. The CDR3 DNA sequence: TGTGCCAGTAGTATTTCCGACAGGGGGTTTAATCAGCCCCAGCATTTT. Amino acid sequence: CASSISDRGFNQPQHF.

CDR3 nucleotide sequence: TGTGCCATCAGGGACAATCGACAGGGTGGTAATTCACCCCTCCACTTT. It codes for CAIRDNRQGGNSPLHF. The V call is TRBV10-3, the J call TRBJ1-6; the match to TRBD1 covers 7 bases. The V gene's germline CDR1 is ENHRY and CDR2 SYGVKD. The CDR3 runs 16 residues. Trimming removed 6 bases from V and 6 bases from J; junction bases left unmatched: 11.

V usage is TRBV5-1 and J usage is TRBJ2-5; D unresolved. CDR3 length equals 13 residues. Deletions cut 0 bases from V and 5 bases from J, with 8 bases between. CDR1 and CDR2 (germline): SGHRS, YFSETQ. CDR3 in amino acids: CASSLVPAETQYF. The DNA for the CDR3 is TGCGCCAGCAGCTTGGTCCCCGCGGAGACCCAGTACTTC.

This sequence joins TRBV21-1 and TRBJ1-3; the table's D gene call, TRBD1, was not cross checked with the DNA. TRBV21-1 is deemed a pseudogene. The CDR3 loop spans 18 amino acids. CDR3 in amino acids: CASSKARRQGNSGNTIYF. CDR3 nucleotides: TGTGCCAGCAGCAAAGCGCGAAGACAGGGGAACTCTGGAAACACCATATATTTT.

The V gene is TRBV11-2, the J gene TRBJ1-6; D is perhaps TRBD1 (5 bases). The germline V gene has CDR1 SGHAT and CDR2 FQNNGV. V was pared by 5 bases and J by 14 bases, with 25 bases between. This CDR3 is 16 amino acids long. In DNA form, the CDR3 reads TGTGCCAGCAGCCCATCGCAAAGTCTCCTCGGGGGAACCCTCCACTTT. It codes for CASSPSQSLLGGTLHF.

The chain employs TRBV6-5 and TRBJ1-3, with D unresolved. Trimming removed 8 bases from V and 4 bases from J, with 18 bases in between. Looked up from germline, CDR1 is MNHEY and CDR2 is SVGAGI. CDR3 size: 15 residues. The CDR3 is CASSWTNSEGNTIYF. CDR3 coding DNA: TGTGCCAGCTCTTGGACTAATTCAGAAGGAAACACCATATATTTT.

The chain combines TRBV6-1 with TRBJ1-3, with D unclear. The CDR3 is made up of 14 amino acids. The ends were cut back, 1 base at V and 0 bases at J, with 4 bases in the middle. CDR1 and CDR2 (germline): MNHNS, SASEGT. The chain's CDR3 is CASSEGISGNTIYF. The CDR3 DNA reads TGTGCCAGCAGTGAAGGGATCTCTGGAAACACCATATATTTT.

This clone was seen more than once but under ten times. The J gene is TRBJ1-2, the V gene TRBV3-1 (or the pseudogene TRBV3-2), with D possibly matching TRBD1 (6 bases). CDR1 LGHDT and CDR2 YNNKEL come from the germline V gene (reference sequence). The CDR3 covers 15 residues. V lost 6 bases to trimming and J lost 6 bases, with 20 bases between them. As DNA, the CDR3 is TGTGCCAGCAGGCTAATCGCCAGGGGCGGAGATGGCTACACCTTC. Protein sequence: CASRLIARGGDGYTF.

The chain joins TRBV7-9 to TRBJ2-2, with 8 nucleotides matching TRBD1. Germline V gene sequence: CDR1 SEHNR, CDR2 FQNEAQ (reference sequence). J gave up 5 bases and V 7 bases, and 12 bases lay outside the gene matches. The CDR3 is 16 residues long. CDR3 in DNA: TGTGCCAGCACCCGGCGCCGACAGGGGCGAACCGGGGAGCTGTTTTTT. Its translation is CASTRRRQGRTGELFF.

The chain has TRBV1 and TRBJ1-6; the table gives TRBD1 as D, unverified against the DNA. TRBV1 is termed a pseudogene. The CDR3 extends over 17 amino acids. This chain's CDR3 is CTSSQETGSRNNSPLHF. The CDR3 DNA is TGCACCAGCAGCCAGGAGACAGGCTCGAGGAATAATTCACCCCTCCACTTT.

The chain links TRBV29-1 to TRBJ1-2; weak D call: TRBD1 (6 bases). There are 13 residues in the CDR3. Deletions cut 3 bases from V and 3 bases from J, with 11 bases between. Germline loops: CDR1 SQVTM, CDR2 ANQGSEA. The CDR3 is CSVDGGGDYGYTF. CDR3 in DNA: TGCAGCGTTGATGGGGGCGGAGACTATGGCTACACCTTC.

The genes are TRBV6-1 and TRBJ1-6, with D hard to call. The CDR3 contains 14 residues. Germline lookup yields CDR1 MNHNS and CDR2 SASEGT. Deletions cut 5 bases from V and 9 bases from J, with 14 bases between. CDR3 sequence (DNA): TGTGCCAGCAGTCACGGGCGGGGAGGTTCACCCCTCCACTTT. Translating it yields CASSHGRGGSPLHF.

The chain couples TRBV5-1 to TRBJ1-1; D uncertain. The length of the CDR3 is 15 residues. Germline V gene lookup returns CDR1 SGHRS and CDR2 YFSETQ. Trimming removed 2 bases from V and 1 base from J, with 12 bases in between. This CDR3 is CASSFGPAANTEAFF. The CDR3 DNA follows: TGCGCCAGCAGCTTTGGTCCAGCAGCGAACACTGAAGCTTTCTTT.

The CDR3 is CASSLRDRGNYGYTF. CDR3 nucleotides: TGCGCCAGCAGCTTACGGGACAGGGGGAACTATGGCTACACCTTC. The chain employs TRBV5-1 and TRBJ1-2, with 11 bases fitting TRBD1. The germline V gene encodes CDR1 SGHRS and CDR2 YFSETQ. The V and J ends lost 2 bases and 2 bases, in that order; junction bases with no gene match: 2. The CDR3 runs to 15 residues. Filled out from reference TRBV5-1 and TRBJ1-2, the complete variable domain reads KAGVTQTPRYLIKTRGQQVTLSCSPISGHRSVSWYQQTPGQGLQFLFEYFSETQRNKGNFPGRFSGRQFSNSRSEMNVSTLELGDSALYLCASSLRDRGNYGYTFGSGTRLTVV.

The chain links TRBV7-2 to TRBJ1-5, with D possibly TRBD1 on 6 matching bases. The ends were cut back, 5 bases at V and 5 bases at J, with 16 bases in the middle. CDR1 and CDR2 from the germline V gene are SGHTA and FQGNSA. This CDR3 spans 15 amino acids. In DNA form, the CDR3 reads TGTGCCAGCAGCCTACAGGGTGGGGGGGATCAGCCCCAGCATTTT. Protein: CASSLQGGGDQPQHF. The complete variable domain, with remaining parts taken from reference TRBV7-2 and TRBJ1-5, reads GAGVSQSPSNKVTEKGKDVELRCDPISGHTALYWYRQSLGQGLEFLIYFQGNSAPDKSGLPSDRFSAERTGGSVSTLTIQRTQQEDSAVYLCASSLQGGGDQPQHFGDGTRLSIL.

The genes are TRBV5-4 and TRBJ2-5; TRBD2 aligns across 10 bases. V was pared by 1 base and J by 5 bases, with 5 bases of the junction left unmatched. The CDR3 has 15 amino acids. Germline V lookup: CDR1 SGHNT, CDR2 YYREEE (reference sequence). The CDR3 sequence: CASSLIAGGFETQYF. The CDR3 bases are TGTGCCAGCAGCTTGATAGCGGGGGGATTCGAGACCCAGTACTTC.

The chain has TRBV7-9 and TRBJ1-6, with D perhaps TRBD1 (6 bases). The V and J ends lost 1 base and 7 bases respectively, with 8 bases between them. Germline lookup yields CDR1 SEHNR and CDR2 FQNEAQ (reference sequence). The CDR3 loop spans 14 amino acids. The CDR3 coding sequence is TGTGCCAGCAGCTTAGTGCAGGGGAATTCACCCCTCCACTTT. Its translation is CASSLVQGNSPLHF.

This chain connects TRBV4-1 to TRBJ1-5; maybe TRBD1 (6 bases). CDR3 length equals 17 residues. Germline lookup yields CDR1 MGHRA and CDR2 YSYEKL. Deletions cut 4 bases from V and 4 bases from J, with 20 bases between. The CDR3 loop reads CASSRTNIGQSNQPQHF. CDR3 nucleotide sequence: TGCGCCAGCAGCCGAACGAACATAGGACAGTCAAATCAGCCCCAGCATTTT.